Presented here are 14 T cell receptor beta chains from one specimen sequenced in a study of blood T cell repertoires in COVID-19. Libraries were prepared by immunoSEQ multiplex PCR; TCRdb keeps only in-frame clonotypes and omits some of them. Among 45,000 to 50,000 clones listed, over 80% were seen once. The sequenced sample was peripheral blood. These TCRs come from a man aged 70 or older with acute or convalescent COVID-19.

The chain couples TRBV7-2 to TRBJ2-3; TRBD1 agrees at 9 bases. The CDR3 consists of 15 residues. J lost 4 bases, V lost 4 bases, and 6 bases had no gene match. Germline assignment: CDR1 SGHTA and CDR2 FQGNSA. The CDR3 loop reads CASSWGDRASDTQYF. The DNA for the CDR3 is TGTGCCAGCAGCTGGGGGGACAGGGCTTCAGATACGCAGTATTTT.

The chain recombines TRBV30 with TRBJ1-2; D gene uncertain. Germline V gene data show CDR1 as GTSNPN and CDR2 as SVGIG (reference sequence). V was pared by 6 bases and J by 7 bases, with 9 bases between. CDR3 length: 10 residues. The CDR3 DNA sequence: TGTGCCTGTACAGCCGGTGGCTACACCTTC. Translating it yields CACTAGGYTF.

This chain uses TRBV27 with TRBJ2-3; a possible D gene is TRBD2 (5 bases). The CDR3 is made up of 14 amino acids. V was trimmed by 6 bases and J by 6 bases, leaving 16 bases between them. CDR1 is MNHEY and CDR2 is SMNVEV in the germline V gene (reference sequence). The CDR3 sequence is CASSTASRVDTQYF. In DNA, the CDR3 is TGTGCCAGCAGCACCGCTAGCCGGGTGGATACGCAGTATTTT.

This clone has only one observation. This sequence joins TRBV11-2 and TRBJ1-1; 7 bases match TRBD1. V dropped 4 bases and J dropped 1; count of bases not matched to a gene: 9. Germline V CDR1 and CDR2: SGHAT, FQNNGV. The CDR3 consists of 16 residues. For the CDR3, the DNA is TGTGCCAGCAGCTCCCCCGGGACAGATGAGAACACTGAAGCTTTCTTT. This translates into CASSSPGTDENTEAFF.

This chain connects TRBV28 to TRBJ1-4; possibly TRBD1 for D (6 bases). CDR3 length equals 15 residues. V lost 1 base and J 6 bases, leaving 12 bases between the germline ends. Germline lookup yields CDR1 MDHEN and CDR2 SYDVKM. The CDR3 loop reads CASSLSGRGDEKLFF. CDR3 DNA sequence: TGTGCCAGCAGTTTATCTGGCAGGGGTGATGAAAAACTGTTTTTT.

This chain links TRBV12-5 with TRBJ2-2; D not resolved. This CDR3 contains 11 residues. V was shortened by 3 bases and J by 7 bases, with 3 bases between the two germline ends. Germline V CDR1 and CDR2: LGHNT, FRNRAP. CDR3 nucleotides: TGTGCTAGTGGTTTTCTCGGGGAGCTGTTTTTT. Its protein product is CASGFLGELFF. The whole variable domain, filled in from reference TRBV12-5 and TRBJ2-2, reads DARVTQTPRHKVTEMGQEVTMRCQPILGHNTVFWYRQTMMQGLELLAYFRNRAPLDDSGMPKDRFSAEMPDATLATLKIQPSEPRDSAVYFCASGFLGELFFGEGSRLTVL.

This rearrangement joins TRBV3-1 (or the pseudogene TRBV3-2) to TRBJ1-6, with no clear D. This CDR3 has 13 residues. CDR1 is LGHDT and CDR2 is YNNKEL in the germline V gene (reference sequence). V dropped 1 base and J dropped 6 bases, with 4 bases sitting between them. The CDR3 loop reads CASSQASNSPLHF. The CDR3 nucleotides are TGTGCCAGCAGCCAAGCCAGTAATTCACCCCTCCACTTT.

The chain recombines TRBV5-6 with TRBJ1-3, with unresolved D. The germline V gene has CDR1 SGHDT and CDR2 YYEEEE. V was trimmed by 1 base and J by 1 base, leaving 15 bases between them. The CDR3 is 17 amino acids. The CDR3 region is CASSLYTVLRSGNTIYF. The CDR3 nucleotides are TGTGCCAGCAGCTTGTATACGGTCTTAAGATCTGGAAACACCATATATTTT. Complete variable domain (other parts from reference TRBV5-6 and TRBJ1-3): DAGVTQSPTHLIKTRGQQVTLRCSPKSGHDTVSWYQQALGQGPQFIFQYYEEEERQRGNFPDRFSGHQFPNYSSELNVNALLLGDSALYLCASSLYTVLRSGNTIYFGEGSWLTVV.

The rearrangement uses TRBV2 and TRBJ1-5; D uncertain. CDR3 length: 15 residues. Trimming shortened V by 2 bases and J by 4 bases, and 12 bases separated the two germline ends. Germline V gene sequence: CDR1 SNHLY, CDR2 FYNNEI. CDR3 in DNA: TGTGCCAGCAGTGAATTAGTGTCAGCGAATCAGCCCCAGCATTTT. Translated: CASSELVSANQPQHF.

CDR3 in amino acids: CASGTGRQPQHF. The CDR3 DNA reads TGTGCCAGCGGGACAGGGAGGCAGCCCCAGCATTTT. The V gene is TRBV6-5, the J gene TRBJ1-5, with 9 nucleotides matching TRBD1. The germline CDR1 and CDR2 sequences are MNHEY and SVGAGI. V dropped 8 bases and J dropped 7; count of bases not matched to a gene: 3. The CDR3 is 12 residues long.

This chain uses TRBV2 with TRBJ1-6; D not resolved. The CDR3 runs 15 residues. The V and J ends lost 5 bases and 0 bases respectively, with 8 bases between them. Germline CDR1 reads SNHLY; CDR2 reads FYNNEI. The DNA of the CDR3 is TGTGCCAGCAGTCAGAGGAGCTCCTATAATTCACCCCTCCACTTT. Translation: CASSQRSSYNSPLHF.

This clone has a single count. The rearrangement joins TRBV25-1 to TRBJ1-1, with TRBD1 matching over 8 bases. This CDR3 is built from 13 residues. CDR1 MGHDK and CDR2 SYGVNS come from the germline V gene. V dropped 4 bases and J dropped 11; count of bases not matched to a gene: 9. CDR3 in DNA: TGTGCCAGCAGTGTCTCTCGACAGGGGCACGCTTTCTTT. This sequence encodes CASSVSRQGHAFF.

This clone is a singleton in its sample. The rearrangement links TRBV19 to TRBJ1-2, with D tentatively TRBD1 (6 bases). The CDR3 is 15 amino acids. Germline V gene data show CDR1 as LNHDA and CDR2 as SQIVND (reference sequence). Trimming pared 5 bases from V and 10 bases from J, leaving 23 bases between. DNA for the CDR3: TGTGCCAGTAGTGCCACCTGGGGGGGGCGAGACGTCTACACCTTC. Its translation is CASSATWGGRDVYTF.

This chain connects TRBV29-1 to TRBJ1-1, with a weak D call TRBD1 (6 bases). The V gene's germline CDR1 is SQVTM and CDR2 ANQGSEA. Trimming pared 4 bases from V and 1 base from J, leaving 7 bases between. The CDR3 covers 12 residues. CDR3 region: CSVAGQNTEAFF. CDR3 DNA: TGCAGCGTTGCGGGACAGAACACTGAAGCTTTCTTT.